The rows below give T cell receptor beta chains drawn from one sample of a study of T-cell reconstitution after alpha-beta-depleted transplantation in children. One entry per CDR3 protein, called by TCRdb with MiXCR from the PCR reads. The table lists around 440,000 distinct CDR3 sequences, 10% to 13% of them singletons. Sequenced here: PBMCs, sampled before TCRalphabeta/CD19-depleted stem cell transplant. All receptors derive from a child aged 2 to 15 with inherited bone marrow failure, due to receive a stem cell transplant. Each CDR3 is given with its conserved first and last residue.

v_gene: TRBV5-1; j_gene: TRBJ2-5; CDR3aa: CASSFAQGGEETQYF
v_gene: TRBV5-6; j_gene: TRBJ2-6; CDR3aa: CASSLAGGGANVLTF
v_gene: TRBV20-1; j_gene: TRBJ1-6; CDR3aa: CSARDLYNSPLHF
v_gene: TRBV4-3; j_gene: TRBJ2-6; CDR3aa: CASSQEGNSGANVLTF
v_gene: TRBV10-3; j_gene: TRBJ2-2; CDR3aa: CAIRPGLAGGPITGELFF
v_gene: TRBV14; j_gene: TRBJ2-1; CDR3aa: CASSYLLEGKQFF
v_gene: TRBV6-1; j_gene: TRBJ2-6; CDR3aa: CASTPYSFSGANALTF
v_gene: TRBV29-1; j_gene: TRBJ2-7; CDR3aa: CSVEREPYEQYF
v_gene: TRBV5-5; j_gene: TRBJ2-1; CDR3aa: CASSRRAGSAVF
v_gene: TRBV11-2; j_gene: TRBJ2-1; CDR3aa: CASSLGGLAGSEQFF
v_gene: TRBV29-1; j_gene: TRBJ2-1; CDR3aa: CSSSAGDNEQFF
v_gene: TRBV5-1; j_gene: TRBJ1-1; CDR3aa: CASSPRDTNTEAFF
v_gene: TRBV2; j_gene: TRBJ2-1; CDR3aa: CASSGHGRGGEQFF
v_gene: TRBV4-3; j_gene: TRBJ2-7; CDR3aa: CASSQGTRTLYEQYF
v_gene: TRBV4-2; j_gene: TRBJ2-1; CDR3aa: CASSPLESVLAGVNEQFF
v_gene: TRBV14; j_gene: TRBJ2-1; CDR3aa: CASRELAGGLDEQFF
v_gene: TRBV6-5; j_gene: TRBJ2-1; CDR3aa: CASSYAALLAVPSGEQFF
v_gene: TRBV6-1; j_gene: TRBJ1-5; CDR3aa: CASSVGRLAEPQHF
v_gene: TRBV7-9; j_gene: TRBJ2-4; CDR3aa: CASSQFSLAKNIQYF
v_gene: TRBV7-9; j_gene: TRBJ2-5; CDR3aa: CASSLFGGGGETQYF
v_gene: TRBV4-1; j_gene: TRBJ2-7; CDR3aa: CASSQVSQGLSYEQYF
v_gene: TRBV13; j_gene: TRBJ2-7; CDR3aa: CASCSSSFGQSYEQYF
v_gene: TRBV2; j_gene: TRBJ2-1; CDR3aa: CASSDPGHRTSGSNNEQFF
v_gene: TRBV27; j_gene: TRBJ1-1; CDR3aa: CASSLRDTPPSVLSEAFF